A single sample gave rise to the 10 T cell receptor beta chains below, sequenced in a study of blood T cell repertoires in COVID-19. TCRdb's copy holds only in-frame clones and misses some; the assay was immunoSEQ multiplex PCR. Here the sample spans about 160,000 clones, around four fifths being singletons. Input material: peripheral blood. These receptors all come from an older woman with acute or convalescent COVID-19.

The V gene is TRBV6-5, the J gene TRBJ1-2; D is possibly TRBD1 (6 bases). The CDR3 length is 15 residues. CDR1 and CDR2 from the germline V gene are MNHEY and SVGAGI. The V end was cut by 2 bases, the J end by 2 bases, with 12 bases between. The CDR3 bases are TGTGCCAGCAGTTACCTGGGAGGGGGAAACTATGGCTACACCTTC. Protein sequence: CASSYLGGGNYGYTF.

This clone was seen just once. This rearrangement joins TRBV27 to TRBJ1-5; a weak D match, TRBD1 (5 bases). Looked up from germline, CDR1 is MNHEY and CDR2 is SMNVEV (reference sequence). V was clipped by 6 bases and J by 8 bases, with 14 bases between them. This CDR3 has 13 amino acids. CDR3 in DNA: TGTGCCAGCAGCCGGCCCGGGGGTGAGCCCCAGCATTTT. This sequence encodes CASSRPGGEPQHF.

The J gene is TRBJ1-6, the V gene TRBV14; TRBD1 matches 8 bases. From germline, CDR1 is SGHDN and CDR2 FVKESK. The ends lost 3 bases at V and 14 bases at J; junction bases unmatched: 15. There are 16 residues in the CDR3. The CDR3 sequence is CASSHRETGARGTLHF. The CDR3 nucleotides read TGTGCCAGCAGCCACAGAGAGACAGGGGCTAGGGGGACCCTCCACTTT.

The chain links TRBV28 to TRBJ1-2, with 9 nucleotides matching TRBD1. The germline V gene has CDR1 MDHEN and CDR2 SYDVKM. The V gene end was trimmed by 5 bases and the J gene end by 5 bases; junction bases not matched to a gene: 6. The CDR3 has 14 amino acids. CDR3 in amino acids: CASSVQGARYGYTF. CDR3 bases: TGTGCCAGCAGTGTACAGGGGGCTCGGTATGGCTACACCTTC.

This chain connects TRBV6-1 to TRBJ1-1; weak D call: TRBD1 (5 bases). Germline CDR1 MNHNS, CDR2 SASEGT. Trimming stripped 3 bases from V and 0 bases from J, with 8 bases between. The CDR3 is 14 amino acids. The CDR3 coding sequence is TGTGCCAGCAGTGAGCAGGGTTTGAACACTGAAGCTTTCTTT. Protein sequence: CASSEQGLNTEAFF.

The chain joins TRBV28 to TRBJ1-1; 7 bases map to TRBD1. The CDR3 spans 15 residues. V was clipped by 1 base and J by 0 bases; unmatched bases: 2. The germline gives CDR1 MDHEN, CDR2 SYDVKM. CDR3 sequence (DNA): TGTGCCAGCAGTTTATTACAGGGGTTGAACACTGAAGCTTTCTTT. It translates to CASSLLQGLNTEAFF.

The chain joins TRBV25-1 to TRBJ1-2, with TRBD1 matching 10 bases. The CDR3 has 14 residues. V was clipped by 2 bases and J by 5 bases; unmatched bases: 2. The germline V gene encodes CDR1 MGHDK and CDR2 SYGVNS. The CDR3 DNA reads as TGTGCCAGCAGTGAACCGGGACAGGGGTATGGCTACACCTTC. Its translation is CASSEPGQGYGYTF.

The rearrangement links TRBV19 to TRBJ2-1; a weak D match, TRBD1 (5 bases). V lost 4 bases and J lost 9, with 16 bases in between. From germline, CDR1 is LNHDA and CDR2 SQIVND (reference sequence). The length of the CDR3 is 14 residues. The CDR3 region is CASSTRPADSEQFF. CDR3 in DNA: TGTGCCAGTAGTACTCGACCGGCCGACAGTGAGCAGTTCTTC.

The chain joins TRBV24-1 to TRBJ1-2, with 9 bases matching TRBD1. This CDR3 has 15 amino acids. In germline, CDR1 is KGHDR, CDR2 SFDVKD. V shed 3 bases and J 4 bases; nucleotides not matched to a gene: 5. This CDR3 is CATSDADRGAYGYTF. CDR3 sequence (DNA): TGTGCCACCAGTGATGCGGACAGGGGAGCCTATGGCTACACCTTC.

The chain recombines TRBV5-1 with TRBJ1-6, with D perhaps matching TRBD1 (6 bases). The CDR3 has 16 residues. Germline V gives CDR1 SGHRS, CDR2 YFSETQ. V dropped 0 bases and J dropped 5 bases, with 12 bases sitting between them. For the CDR3, the DNA is TGCGCCAGCAGCTTGGATGGGGGGGCGAATAATTCACCCCTCCACTTT. Protein: CASSLDGGANNSPLHF.